This section outlines one T cell receptor (beta chain) sequence together with its context. Trimming removed 3 bases from V and 4 bases from J; junction bases left unmatched: 4. The CDR3 has 14 amino acids. Looked up from germline, CDR1 is SGHKS and CDR2 is YYEKEE (reference sequence). In the original analysis: Estimation of nucleated cell counts relied on the amplification of reference gene primers. Here immunoSEQ multiplex PCR was the method, and the copy in TCRdb shows in-frame clones only, minus some. The D gene and trimming were derived from the DNA, and the V and J assignments and clone size from that table. This sample has 150,000 to 200,000 clones; roughly 94% occur once, and the top ten carry 0.7% to 0.8%. These data originate in a study of blood T cell repertoires in COVID-19. Overall study: The samples span acute and convalescent COVID-19 from the United States, Italy and Spain. The analysed material was cDNA or gDNA that came from T cells, B-cell-depleted T cells, or PBMCs.

The chain has TRBV5-5 and TRBJ2-3; 8 positions match TRBD1. The specimen was peripheral blood. The TCR sequence derives from a man aged 25 to 45 with COVID-19, enrolled during active disease. The CDR3 region has the DNA TGTGCCAGCAGCTCAGGGGGCGTCCCAGATACGCAGTATTTT. Its translation: CASSSGGVPDTQYF.